Below, one TCR beta chain is given with its context. The CDR3 is 15 amino acids. From germline, CDR1 is SNHLY and CDR2 FYNNEI. Trimming removed 5 bases at V and 10 bases at J, with 23 bases between. The data originate from a study of cytomegalovirus exposure and HLA in healthy donors. The PCR contained 60 Vbeta and 13 Jbeta primers. Assay used: immunoSEQ multiplex PCR; TCRdb lists only in-frame clones, some missing. The sample has about 91,000 clones; about 89% are singletons. This chain links TRBV2 with TRBJ1-1; TRBD1 might be the D (6 bases). The sequence was obtained from a man aged 30-40 years in good health and CMV-seropositive. The source material was PBMCs. The CDR3 is CASSPPQGTAKGAFF. DNA for the CDR3: TGTGCCAGCAGTCCCCCCCAGGGGACGGCCAAGGGAGCTTTCTTT. The whole variable domain, remainder taken from reference TRBV2 and TRBJ1-1, is EPEVTQTPSHQVTQMGQEVILRCVPISNHLYFYWYRQILGQKVEFLVSFYNNEISEKSEIFDDQFSVERPDGSNFTLKIRSTKLEDSAMYFCASSPPQGTAKGAFFGQGTRLTVV.